This T cell receptor (beta chain) was recorded in a study of beta chain features in type 1 diabetes. In this sample, this clone turned up a few times. Its antigen remains unknown. Germline CDR1 reads SGHAT; CDR2 reads FQNNGV. With V trimmed by 3 bases and J by 14 bases, 5 bases remained unmatched. CDR3 length equals 12 residues. Sequencing targeted expressed TCRB transcripts, as all isolated RNA had been reverse transcribed. Some clones are missing from TCRdb's copy, which holds only in-frame ones; the method was immunoSEQ multiplex PCR. The data hold about 650,000 clones, with over 10% observed a single time. Findings and caveats of the study: Type 1 diabetes patients had TCRB CDR3s that were shorter (moderately but significantly so) in all four CD4+ subsets. Reduced insertions and increased deletions marked VDJ junctions in type 1 diabetes patients.

The source of this sequence is a man aged 30 to 39 with type 1 diabetes. Sequencing input: naive CD4+ T cells from blood. The rearrangement joins TRBV11-2 to TRBJ1-4; 8 positions match TRBD1. CDR3 DNA sequence: TGTGCCAGCAGCTTCGCAGGGGGCAGGCTGTTTTTT. Amino acids: CASSFAGGRLFF.